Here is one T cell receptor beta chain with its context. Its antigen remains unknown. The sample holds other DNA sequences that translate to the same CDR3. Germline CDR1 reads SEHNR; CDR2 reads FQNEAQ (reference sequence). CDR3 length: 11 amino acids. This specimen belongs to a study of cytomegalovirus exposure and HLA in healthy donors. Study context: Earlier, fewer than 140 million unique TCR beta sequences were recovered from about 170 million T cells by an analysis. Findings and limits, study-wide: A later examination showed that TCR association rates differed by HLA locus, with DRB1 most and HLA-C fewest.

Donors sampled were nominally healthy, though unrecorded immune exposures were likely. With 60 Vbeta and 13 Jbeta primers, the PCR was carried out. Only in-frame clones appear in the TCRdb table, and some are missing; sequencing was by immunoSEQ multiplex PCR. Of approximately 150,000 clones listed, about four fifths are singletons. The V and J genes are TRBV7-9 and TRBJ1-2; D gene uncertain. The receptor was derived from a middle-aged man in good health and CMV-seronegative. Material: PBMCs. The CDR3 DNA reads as TGTACGGGGTCCCGAGGTGATGGCTACACCTTC. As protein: CTGSRGDGYTF. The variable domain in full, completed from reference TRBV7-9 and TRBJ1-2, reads DTGVSQNPRHKITKRGQNVTFRCDPISEHNRLYWYRQTLGQGPEFLTYFQNEAQLEKSRLLSDRFSAERPKGSFSTLEIQRTEQGDSAMYLCTGSRGDGYTFGSGTRLTVV.